The 5 T cell receptor beta chains below come from one sample, sequenced in a study of blood T cell repertoires in COVID-19. TCRdb keeps only in-frame clones here, not all; method: immunoSEQ multiplex PCR. The table lists 110,000 to 150,000 clones, just under 85% of them singletons. Sequences were obtained from peripheral blood. The receptors stem from a woman of 80 years or more with acute or convalescent COVID-19.

The V and J genes are TRBV7-8 and TRBJ1-2; 7 bases line up with TRBD1. Per the germline V gene, CDR1 is SGHVS and CDR2 is FQNEAQ. After removal of 5 bases from V and 4 bases from J, the junction contained 4 bases not matched to a gene. The CDR3 consists of 13 residues. Here the CDR3 DNA reads TGTGCCAGCAGCCCGACAGGGATCTATGGCTACACCTTC. This translates into CASSPTGIYGYTF. Filled out from reference TRBV7-8 and TRBJ1-2, the complete variable domain reads GAGVSQSPRYKVAKRGQDVALRCDPISGHVSLFWYQQALGQGPEFLTYFQNEAQLDKSGLPSDRFFAERPEGSVSTLKIQRTQQEDSAVYLCASSPTGIYGYTFGSGTRLTVV.

This clone showed up just a few times. The gene calls are TRBV19 and TRBJ1-2; D remains unclear. Trimming cost V 6 bases and J 0 bases, with 11 bases left between them. The germline V gene encodes CDR1 LNHDA and CDR2 SQIVND (reference sequence). The CDR3 covers 14 residues. CDR3 region: CASSYTRSNYGYTF. The CDR3 bases are TGTGCCAGTAGCTATACCCGGTCTAACTATGGCTACACCTTC.

This rearrangement joins TRBV5-4 to TRBJ1-2, with TRBD1 as a possible D gene (5 bases). Between the trimmed V and J ends, which lost 6 bases and 7 bases, there was a span of 19 bases. Germline V gene data show CDR1 as SGHNT and CDR2 as YYREEE (reference sequence). The CDR3 totals 14 residues. The chain's CDR3 is CASTISDGGGGYTF. In DNA, the CDR3 is TGTGCCAGCACCATATCCGACGGGGGTGGTGGCTACACCTTC.

CDR3: CAISDGRASTGNTIYF. The DNA of the CDR3 is TGTGCCATCAGTGATGGGAGGGCTTCTACTGGAAACACCATATATTTT. J is TRBJ1-3 and V is TRBV10-3; D gene ambiguous. V lost 3 bases and J 2 bases, leaving 14 bases between the germline ends. CDR1 is ENHRY, CDR2 SYGVKD, per germline. This CDR3 has 16 amino acids.

This clone was observed once. This chain links TRBV7-2 with TRBJ1-6; D call uncertain. Trimming shortened V by 10 bases and J by 5 bases, and 15 bases separated the two germline ends. Germline CDR1 and CDR2: SGHTA and FQGNSA. The CDR3 length is 14 residues. The CDR3 here is CAILLAVNNSPLHF. The CDR3 DNA reads as TGTGCCATACTATTGGCAGTCAATAATTCACCCCTCCACTTT.